The 5 T cell receptor beta chains given below trace back to one sample, sequenced in a study of T-cell memory formation after mild COVID-19. One entry per CDR3 protein, called by TCRdb with MiXCR from the 5' RACE reads. The data hold 470,000 or so distinct CDR3 sequences, with about 23% observed a single time. The sequencing sample was made of PBMCs or a T cell subset sorted from them (not recorded which). The source is an adult woman who had mild COVID-19 (a few samples of this study predate the infection). Cell type and time point are not known.

This chain uses TRBV19 with TRBJ1-5, with D unclear. Germline V CDR1 and CDR2: LNHDA, SQIVND (reference sequence). The CDR3 loop spans 14 amino acids. V shed 2 bases and J shed 2 bases, with 7 bases lying between them. CDR3 region: CASSISTGNQPQHF. The DNA of the CDR3 is TGTGCCAGTAGTATAAGTACGGGCAATCAGCCCCAGCATTTT. The variable domain in full, with the rest retrieved from reference TRBV19 and TRBJ1-5, is DGGITQSPKYLFRKEGQNVTLSCEQNLNHDAMYWYRQDPGQGLRLIYYSQIVNDFQKGDIAEGYSVSREKKESFPLTVTSAQKNPTAFYLCASSISTGNQPQHFGDGTRLSIL.

This clonotype occurred many times. The chain joins TRBV29-1 to TRBJ2-1; the D call may be TRBD1 or TRBD2 (5 bases each). V was pared by 2 bases and J by 0 bases, with 17 bases between. The germline V gene has CDR1 SQVTM and CDR2 ANQGSEA. The CDR3 sequence is 17 residues long. CDR3 in amino acids: CSVELRGYRSSYNEQFF. CDR3 in DNA: TGCAGCGTTGAATTGAGGGGCTACCGCAGCTCCTACAATGAGCAGTTCTTC.

This clonotype was observed at least ten times. The V gene is TRBV7-2, the J gene TRBJ2-3, with no clear D. The germline gives CDR1 SGHTA, CDR2 FQGNSA. The CDR3 sequence is 16 residues long. The V end was cut by 2 bases, the J end by 2 bases, with 14 bases between. CDR3 DNA sequence: TGTGCCAGCAGCTTAAGGGCCATGAAGTCCACAGATACGCAGTATTTT. It yields the protein CASSLRAMKSTDTQYF.

The chain recombines TRBV12-3 or TRBV12-4 with TRBJ1-1, with no clear D. The V end was cut by 4 bases, the J end by 7 bases, with 7 bases between. This CDR3 is 11 amino acids long. The CDR3 region has the DNA TGTGCCAGCAGTTGGTTTAGTGAAGCTTTCTTT. Protein product: CASSWFSEAFF.

This clonotype was picked up a small number of times. CDR3 residues: CASSLTPQVEQYF. The CDR3 bases are TGTGCCAGCAGCTTAACGCCTCAGGTGGAGCAGTACTTC. This chain joins TRBV7-9 and TRBJ2-7; no clear D. The CDR3 sequence is 13 residues long. V was cut by 2 bases and J by 7 bases, with 12 bases left in between. Germline V lookup: CDR1 SEHNR, CDR2 FQNEAQ (reference sequence).